A selection of T cell receptor beta chains follows, all from one sample in a study of blood T cell repertoires in COVID-19. This table comes from immunoSEQ multiplex PCR, and its TCRdb copy is limited to in-frame clones, with some not included. The sample has some 450,000 clones; roughly 89% are singletons. What was sequenced was peripheral blood. Every receptor here comes from a man aged 18-30 years with COVID-19, enrolled during active disease. Both conserved end residues are part of each CDR3. D genes are given only for firm matches. A clone size is listed for some rows: how often the clone was seen (once, few, many), or a class if it is expanded.

size | J | V | length | D | CDR3 | DNA
. | TRBJ2-5 | TRBV6-5 | 13 | TRBD1 | CASSYGTEETQYF | TGTGCCAGCAGTTACGGGACAGAAGAGACCCAGTACTTC
. | TRBJ2-3 | TRBV6-5 | 15 | TRBD2 | CASSSRGRGTDTQYF | TGTGCCAGCAGTTCCCGGGGGAGGGGCACAGATACGCAGTATTTT
. | TRBJ1-4 | TRBV6-5 | 15 | TRBD1 | CASSYSRRGREKLFF | TGTGCCAGCAGTTACTCGCGGAGGGGGCGGGAAAAACTGTTTTTT
. | TRBJ2-1 | TRBV5-1 | 15 | . | CASSPTTGTYNEQFF | TGCGCCAGCAGCCCCACTACAGGAACCTACAATGAGCAGTTCTTC
. | TRBJ2-5 | TRBV5-6 | 15 | . | CASSRTPGLQETQYF | TGTGCCAGCAGCCGTACTCCGGGACTCCAAGAGACCCAGTACTTC
. | TRBJ2-1 | TRBV6-1 | 14 | TRBD1 | CASSRPDRAEGQFF | TGTGCCAGCAGCCGCCCCGACAGGGCCGAGGGGCAGTTCTTC
. | TRBJ2-7 | TRBV4-1 | 15 | TRBD2 | CASSQVLAGSYEQYF | TGCGCCAGCAGCCAAGTACTAGCGGGGTCCTACGAGCAGTACTTC
. | TRBJ2-1 | TRBV6-5 | 14 | . | CASKGEGDYNEQFF | TGTGCCAGCAAGGGGGAAGGGGACTACAATGAGCAGTTCTTC
. | TRBJ2-1 | TRBV7-3 | 15 | TRBD1 | CASSKTPGQGYEQFF | TGTGCCAGCAGCAAAACACCGGGACAGGGGTATGAGCAGTTCTTC
. | TRBJ2-3 | TRBV13 | 15 | . | CASSLGSGGATTQYF | TGTGCCAGCAGCTTAGGTTCAGGTGGCGCAACAACGCAGTATTTT
. | TRBJ2-3 | TRBV9 | 13 | . | CASSVASTDTQYF | TGTGCCAGCAGCGTAGCTAGCACAGATACGCAGTATTTT
. | TRBJ2-6 | TRBV5-1 | 16 | . | CASSATGTFGANVLTF | TGCGCCAGCAGCGCTACAGGGACCTTTGGGGCCAACGTCCTGACTTTC
once | TRBJ1-4 | TRBV7-6 | 15 | TRBD1 | CASTIGDRPNEKLFF | TGTGCCAGCACAATAGGGGACAGGCCCAATGAAAAACTGTTTTTT
. | TRBJ2-1 | TRBV5-6 | 17 | TRBD2 | CASSLGGLAADYNEQFF | TGTGCCAGCAGCTTGGGGGGACTAGCGGCTGACTACAATGAGCAGTTCTTC
once | TRBJ2-1 | TRBV19 | 15 | . | CASSTGFHSYNEQFF | TGTGCCAGTAGTACAGGGTTTCATTCCTACAATGAGCAGTTCTTC
. | TRBJ2-3 | TRBV7-6 | 15 | TRBD2 | CASSYKLAGADTQYF | TGTGCCAGCAGCTACAAACTAGCGGGGGCAGATACGCAGTATTTT
once | TRBJ2-7 | TRBV11-2 | 16 | TRBD1 | CASSSSPQGAFGEQYF | TGTGCCAGCAGCTCGTCACCTCAGGGGGCGTTCGGCGAGCAGTACTTC
. | TRBJ2-7 | TRBV10-2 | 17 | . | CASSESPLGAAFYEQYF | TGCGCCAGCAGTGAGTCCCCACTCGGAGCGGCCTTCTACGAGCAGTACTTC
few | TRBJ1-1 | TRBV3-1/TRBV3-2 | 14 | TRBD1 | CASHLQGSSTEAFF | TGTGCCAGCCATCTACAGGGGAGTAGCACTGAAGCTTTCTTT
. | TRBJ2-3 | TRBV2 | 19 | TRBD1 | CASAVIEGVDRVASDTQYF | TGTGCCAGCGCAGTGATTGAGGGGGTGGACAGGGTTGCATCAGATACGCAGTATTTT
. | TRBJ2-5 | TRBV5-4 | 13 | TRBD2 | CASTKAGEETQYF | TGTGCCAGCACCAAAGCGGGAGAAGAGACCCAGTACTTC
. | TRBJ1-4 | TRBV3-1/TRBV3-2 | 16 | TRBD1 | CASSQEGRGRGEKLFF | TGTGCCAGCAGCCAAGAGGGCAGGGGGCGGGGTGAAAAACTGTTTTTT
. | TRBJ1-1 | TRBV19 | 18 | TRBD1 | CASRTGQGHRGINTEAFF | TGTGCCAGTAGGACGGGACAGGGCCATCGGGGGATCAACACTGAAGCTTTCTTT
few | TRBJ1-3 | TRBV28 | 22 | TRBD1 | CASSPRLRRQGTHPSSGNTIYF | TGTGCCAGCAGTCCCAGACTCAGAAGACAGGGGACGCACCCTAGCTCTGGAAACACCATATATTTT
. | TRBJ2-7 | TRBV5-1 | 15 | . | CASSPGRGGHYEQYF | TGCGCCAGCAGCCCCGGAAGGGGGGGCCACTACGAGCAGTACTTC
. | TRBJ2-3 | TRBV12-5 | 15 | TRBD2 | CASGSTGGPGDTQYF | TGTGCTAGTGGTTCCACGGGGGGGCCGGGAGATACGCAGTATTTT
. | TRBJ2-7 | TRBV9 | 15 | TRBD2 | CASSNPGGLTYEQYF | TGTGCCAGCAGCAACCCCGGGGGGTTAACTTACGAGCAGTACTTC
few | TRBJ2-1 | TRBV5-1 | 14 | TRBD1 | CASSFDRGLDEQFF | TGCGCCAGCAGTTTCGACAGGGGGCTCGATGAGCAGTTCTTC
. | TRBJ1-1 | TRBV29-1 | 13 | TRBD1 | CSVGQGATAEAFF | TGCAGCGTCGGACAGGGGGCAACGGCGGAAGCTTTCTTT
few | TRBJ1-2 | TRBV6-5 | 13 | TRBD1 | CASSFRDSYGYTF | TGTGCCAGCAGTTTTAGGGACAGCTACGGCTACACCTTC
. | TRBJ2-3 | TRBV24-1 | 14 | . | CATSPAQHTDTQYF | TGTGCCACCAGCCCAGCGCAACACACAGATACGCAGTATTTT
. | TRBJ2-2 | TRBV5-4 | 15 | TRBD2 | CASSFTAGITGELFF | TGTGCCAGCAGCTTCACAGCGGGAATTACCGGGGAGCTGTTTTTT
once | TRBJ2-2 | TRBV29-1 | 12 | . | CSVASNTGELFF | TGCAGCGTAGCCTCGAACACCGGGGAGCTGTTTTTT
. | TRBJ2-5 | TRBV5-5 | 17 | TRBD2 | CASSLAASGGAWETQYF | TGTGCCAGCAGCTTGGCGGCTAGCGGGGGGGCATGGGAGACCCAGTACTTC
. | TRBJ2-4 | TRBV5-6 | 14 | TRBD1 | CASSGTVAKNIQYF | TGTGCCAGCAGCGGGACAGTAGCCAAAAACATTCAGTACTTC
. | TRBJ1-2 | TRBV19 | 14 | . | CASSIRGSNYGYTF | TGTGCCAGTAGTATCAGGGGATCTAACTATGGCTACACCTTC
. | TRBJ2-1 | TRBV29-1 | 13 | . | CSVSGDSYNEQFF | TGCAGCGTTTCAGGGGATTCCTACAATGAGCAGTTCTTC
. | TRBJ2-7 | TRBV5-1 | 11 | . | CASSLAGEQYF | TGCGCCAGCAGCTTGGCAGGAGAGCAGTACTTC
. | TRBJ1-2 | TRBV11-2 | 14 | TRBD1 | CASSPLGRGQGYTF | TGTGCCAGCAGCCCTCTGGGTAGGGGGCAAGGCTACACCTTC
. | TRBJ1-1 | TRBV11-2 | 14 | . | CASSLKGERTEAFF | TGTGCCAGCAGCTTAAAGGGGGAGCGGACTGAAGCTTTCTTT
. | TRBJ2-2 | TRBV19 | 16 | TRBD1 | CASTDYRGPPSGELFF | TGTGCCAGTACCGATTACAGGGGCCCCCCCAGCGGGGAGCTGTTTTTT
. | TRBJ2-4 | TRBV19 | 15 | TRBD2 | CASSGGAGGENIQYF | TGTGCCAGTAGCGGGGGAGCGGGAGGGGAAAACATTCAGTACTTC
. | TRBJ2-1 | TRBV3-1/TRBV3-2 | 12 | . | CASSDTNRLQFF | TGTGCCAGCAGCGATACTAACAGGCTGCAGTTCTTC
once | TRBJ2-7 | TRBV6-1 | 16 | . | CASSDFGGGGSYEQYF | TGTGCCAGCAGTGATTTCGGGGGAGGGGGTTCCTACGAGCAGTACTTC
few | TRBJ2-7 | TRBV12-5 | 15 | TRBD2 | CATQGQLAGVYEQYF | TGTGCAACCCAGGGCCAACTAGCGGGAGTTTACGAGCAGTACTTC
. | TRBJ1-1 | TRBV30 | 13 | TRBD1 | CAWSVQGWTEAFF | TGTGCCTGGAGTGTACAGGGGTGGACAGAAGCTTTCTTT
. | TRBJ1-2 | TRBV23-1 | 18 | TRBD1 | CASSRSDREWACRYGYTF | TGCGCCAGCAGTCGGTCAGACAGGGAGTGGGCTTGTAGGTATGGCTACACCTTC
. | TRBJ2-7 | TRBV6-2/TRBV6-3 | 17 | TRBD1 | CASSSNLPGQGWYEQYF | TGTGCCAGCAGTTCTAACCTCCCGGGACAGGGTTGGTACGAGCAGTACTTC
. | TRBJ1-4 | TRBV2 | 12 | TRBD1 | CASSGADRGLFF | TGTGCCAGCAGTGGGGCCGACAGGGGACTGTTTTTT
. | TRBJ2-3 | TRBV24-1 | 12 | . | CATSDLQTRSYF | TGTGCCACCAGTGATTTGCAAACTAGGAGTTATTTT
. | TRBJ2-3 | TRBV7-9 | 15 | TRBD1 | CASDTPTGGIDTQYF | TGTGCCAGCGATACACCTACAGGGGGAATAGATACGCAGTATTTT
. | TRBJ2-2 | TRBV7-2 | 15 | TRBD2 | CASSFLAGGTGELFF | TGTGCCAGCAGCTTTCTAGCGGGGGGAACCGGGGAGCTGTTTTTT
. | TRBJ2-7 | TRBV10-2 | 12 | . | CASSSLADEQYF | TGCGCCAGCAGTTCTCTGGCGGACGAGCAGTACTTC
few | TRBJ1-1 | TRBV4-2 | 15 | . | CASSAFATENTEAFF | TGTGCCAGCAGCGCCTTTGCGACAGAGAACACTGAAGCTTTCTTT
few | TRBJ2-1 | TRBV3-1/TRBV3-2 | 11 | . | CASSQTSVKVF | TGTGCCAGCAGCCAGACTAGTGTCAAGGTCTTC